This passage covers 20 T cell receptor beta chains from one sample sequenced in a study of blood T cell repertoires in COVID-19. Profiled with immunoSEQ multiplex PCR; TCRdb holds only in-frame clones, not every one. The data show about 200,000 clones, about 88% seen once. Material for sequencing was peripheral blood. Receptors originate from a woman in her forties or fifties with COVID-19, enrolled during active disease.

With regard to this clone: An end of the junction does not agree with germline; a read error may underlie this. The V and J genes are TRBV6-1 and TRBJ1-5; 7 nucleotides match TRBD1. The germline CDR1 and CDR2 sequences are MNHNS and SASEGT. The CDR3 runs to 18 residues. Written as DNA, the CDR3 is TGTGCCAGCAGTAAAGCTTTACCCAGGACAGGCAAAGATCAGCCCCAGCATTTT. This encodes CASSKALPRTGKDQPQHF.

This rearrangement joins TRBV6-6 to TRBJ1-3; 8 nucleotides align to TRBD1. The CDR3 is made up of 16 amino acids. After removal of 6 bases from V and 2 bases from J, the junction contained 9 bases not matched to a gene. Germline V gene lookup returns CDR1 MNHNY and CDR2 SVGAGI (reference sequence). CDR3 in DNA: TGTGCCAGCAGCCAGAAAGTGACAGGGGCTGGAAACACCATATATTTT. This codes for CASSQKVTGAGNTIYF.

The count of this clone is one. This chain uses TRBV24-1 with TRBJ1-2; 9 nucleotides line up with TRBD1. V was clipped by 3 bases and J by 6 bases; unmatched bases: 13. CDR1 KGHDR and CDR2 SFDVKD come from the germline V gene. This CDR3 spans 17 amino acids. For the CDR3, the DNA is TGTGCCACCAGTGATCCCCGAACAGGGGGCCTGGGTGATGGCTACACCTTC. Translating gives CATSDPRTGGLGDGYTF.

The rearrangement uses TRBV5-4 and TRBJ1-2, with D uncertain. Germline V gene lookup returns CDR1 SGHNT and CDR2 YYREEE (reference sequence). The CDR3 consists of 15 residues. Trimming removed 1 base from V and 1 base from J, with 11 bases in between. This CDR3 is CASSLFQAGNYGYTF. The CDR3 DNA reads TGTGCCAGCAGCTTGTTTCAGGCGGGTAACTATGGCTACACCTTC.

This sequence joins TRBV13 and TRBJ2-6; a weak D match, TRBD2 (6 bases). Deletions cut 5 bases from V and 4 bases from J, with 18 bases between. CDR1 is PRHDT, CDR2 FYEKMQ, per germline (reference sequence). The CDR3 sequence is 17 residues long. This CDR3 reads CASSPGRLAWGANVLTF. The CDR3 DNA is TGTGCCAGCAGCCCGGGGAGGTTGGCGTGGGGGGCCAACGTCCTGACTTTC.

V is TRBV7-8 and J is TRBJ1-6; TRBD1 matches at 8 bases. This CDR3 region has 14 residues. Looked up from germline, CDR1 is SGHVS and CDR2 is FQNEAQ. J lost 16 bases, V lost 1 base, and 9 bases had no gene match. The DNA of the CDR3 is TGTGCCAGCAGCTTAGTCGGACAGGGCTTCCAGCTCCACTTT. Translation gives CASSLVGQGFQLHF.

The V call is TRBV4-1, the J call TRBJ1-1; D gene uncertain. The CDR3 runs 12 residues. Germline CDR1 is MGHRA and CDR2 is YSYEKL. The germline V and J ends were trimmed by 3 bases and 0 bases, with 2 bases remaining between them. In DNA form, the CDR3 reads TGCGCCAGCAGCCACATGAACACTGAAGCTTTCTTT. Its protein is CASSHMNTEAFF.

This sequence joins TRBV6-1 and TRBJ1-3, with D maybe TRBD1 (5 bases). The CDR3 is made up of 15 amino acids. The germline V gene has CDR1 MNHNS and CDR2 SASEGT. The ends were cut back, 2 bases at V and 4 bases at J, with 12 bases in the middle. CDR3 residues: CASSEPGLGGNTIYF. The CDR3 DNA reads TGTGCCAGCAGTGAACCAGGGCTAGGAGGAAACACCATATATTTT.

This clone was counted a few times. The CDR3 DNA sequence: TGTGCCAGCAGTTCTCAGGGTGGAGGGGCCAACGTCCTGACTTTC. Translation gives CASSSQGGGANVLTF. The chain joins TRBV11-3 to TRBJ2-6, with D perhaps matching TRBD1 (5 bases). The V end lost 6 bases, the J end lost 4 bases, and 13 bases lay between the germline ends. CDR1 SGHNT and CDR2 YENEEA come from the germline V gene. The CDR3 is made up of 15 amino acids.

The gene calls are TRBV2 and TRBJ2-7, with TRBD1 identical over 7 bases. Looked up from germline, CDR1 is SNHLY and CDR2 is FYNNEI. V dropped 5 bases and J dropped 2; count of bases not matched to a gene: 3. CDR3 length equals 13 residues. For the CDR3, the DNA is TGTGCCAGCAGTAGACAGGGTGCCTACGAGCAGTACGTC. It encodes CASSRQGAYEQYV.

This clone was observed a handful of times. Here the CDR3 reads CASKSDRAKTEAFF. DNA for the CDR3: TGTGCCAGCAAATCGGACAGGGCGAAGACTGAAGCTTTCTTT. This chain joins TRBV18 and TRBJ1-1; TRBD1 matches 8 bases. Germline values: CDR1 KGHSH, CDR2 LQKENI. V lost 8 bases to trimming and J lost 5 bases; unmatched junction nucleotides: 10. The CDR3 runs 14 residues.

The chain is built from TRBV6-5 and TRBJ1-6; no clear D gene. Germline V lookup: CDR1 MNHEY, CDR2 SVGAGI. V was shortened by 3 bases and J by 7 bases, with 7 bases between the two germline ends. This CDR3 is built from 13 residues. CDR3 region: CASSYSVNSPLHF. The DNA for the CDR3 is TGTGCCAGCAGTTATTCAGTGAATTCACCCCTCCACTTT.

The V gene is TRBV10-2, the J gene TRBJ1-1, with D maybe TRBD1 (5 bases). V lost 2 bases and J 0 bases, leaving 7 bases between the germline ends. This CDR3 region has 14 residues. Germline assignment: CDR1 WSHSY and CDR2 SAAADI. Written as DNA, the CDR3 is TGCGCCAGCAGTGAGGTCAGGGTGAACACTGAAGCTTTCTTT. Its translation: CASSEVRVNTEAFF.

As concerns this clone: One end of the junction is discordant with germline, which a read error may explain. The chain combines TRBV5-6 with TRBJ1-2, with 7 bases lining up with TRBD1. This CDR3 is 14 amino acids long. Germline V gene data show CDR1 as SGHDT and CDR2 as YYEEEE. In DNA, the CDR3 is TGTGCCAGCACCTTGAGATTGACAGGGTCTGGGTCCACCTTC. It specifies CASTLRLTGSGSTF.

This rearrangement joins TRBV5-1 to TRBJ2-5, with 7 nucleotides matching TRBD2. Trimming took 5 bases from V and 4 from J; bases not matched to a gene: 5. This CDR3 is 13 amino acids long. Germline loops: CDR1 SGHRS, CDR2 YFSETQ. The DNA of the CDR3 is TGCGCCAGCAGTCCGGGAGGCACAGAGACCCAGTACTTC. This encodes CASSPGGTETQYF.

The genes are TRBV4-3 and TRBJ2-1, with 10 bases aligning to TRBD2. Germline lookup yields CDR1 LGHNA and CDR2 YSLEER. V shed 5 bases, J shed 10 bases, and the junction held 8 bases outside the gene matches. The CDR3 runs to 14 residues. CDR3 loop: CASSEQRGGGEQFF. For the CDR3, the DNA is TGCGCCAGCAGCGAACAGCGGGGGGGCGGAGAGCAGTTCTTC.

This clone showed up just a few times. This sequence joins TRBV6-1 and TRBJ1-1; TRBD1 is a possible D gene (5 bases). V was clipped by 4 bases and J by 3 bases, with 18 bases between them. The CDR3 covers 16 residues. The germline CDR1 and CDR2 sequences are MNHNS and SASEGT. The CDR3 reads CASSGLLGRVDTEAFF. Here the CDR3 DNA reads TGTGCCAGCAGTGGGCTCCTTGGCAGGGTGGACACTGAAGCTTTCTTT.

The chain is built from TRBV5-1 and TRBJ1-2; 11 nucleotides agree with TRBD1. Germline values: CDR1 SGHRS, CDR2 YFSETQ. This CDR3 contains 13 residues. The junction had 2 bases not matched to a gene; V was cut back by 2 bases and J by 8 bases. CDR3 sequence reads: CASSFGQGAGYTF. The CDR3 nucleotides are TGCGCCAGCAGCTTCGGACAGGGGGCCGGCTACACCTTC.

J is TRBJ1-2 and V is TRBV6-5; 7 positions agree with TRBD1. CDR1 and CDR2 from the germline V gene are MNHEY and SVGAGI. J gave up 4 bases and V 7 bases, and 6 bases lay outside the gene matches. This CDR3 spans 13 amino acids. CDR3 nucleotides: TGTGCCAGCACCGCCAGACAGGGCTATGGCTACACCTTC. It yields the protein CASTARQGYGYTF.

The genes are TRBV16 and TRBJ1-1; 9 bases map to TRBD1. This CDR3 region has 14 residues. The germline CDR1 and CDR2 sequences are KGHSY and FQNENV. The V and J ends lost 4 bases and 5 bases, in that order; junction bases with no gene match: 5. CDR3 coding DNA: TGTGCCAGCAGCCGCACAGGGGGCGGAACTGAAGCTTTCTTT. Its translation is CASSRTGGGTEAFF.